Reported below is one TCR beta chain. Its antigen is not identified. Data came from immunoSEQ multiplex PCR; TCRdb stores just in-frame clones and leaves some out. The data contain 30,000 to 35,000 clones, 89% of them singletons. Sample time point: week 47, end of study. Topical imiquimod accompanied each vaccine dose, which consisted of 300 ug of mutant IDH1 20-mer peptide. The data originate from a study of a mutant IDH1 vaccine in newly diagnosed glioma. Study summary: Former treatment meant radiotherapy, temozolomide, or both; the majority had gotten both.

Trimming cost V 2 bases and J 7 bases, with 8 bases left between them. Germline CDR1 reads SGHVS; CDR2 reads FNYEAQ. The CDR3 extends over 12 amino acids. Sequenced material: PBMCs, taken from a glioma patient whose treatment included an IDH1 peptide vaccine. The clonotype originates from a man aged 35-49 years with glioma. The genes are TRBV7-6 and TRBJ1-2, with no clear D. In nucleotides, the CDR3 is TGTGCCAGCAGCTTATCCCGGGGTGGCTACACCTTC. Its protein product is CASSLSRGGYTF.